This entry is about one T cell receptor beta chain. The entry originates in a study of OX40 agonist ivuxolimab in advanced cancers. Germline trimming cut 1 base from V and 5 bases from J; bases unmatched to any gene: 11. Germline V lookup: CDR1 SEHNR, CDR2 FQNEAQ (reference sequence). This CDR3 has 17 amino acids. Assay: immunoSEQ multiplex PCR; the TCRdb copy retains only in-frame clones and omits some. The table shows over 75,000 clones, with over 75% occurring only once. The starting material was CD4+ or CD8+ T cells sorted from blood, obtained in a trial of the OX40 agonist ivuxolimab. The sequence was collected from an adult with an advanced solid tumor such as melanoma, head and neck, liver or kidney cancer. The chain is built from TRBV7-9 and TRBJ2-5, with TRBD2 matching over 9 bases. This CDR3 is CASSLEAIAGVRETQYF. CDR3 nucleotides: TGTGCCAGCAGCTTAGAGGCAATAGCGGGAGTCCGGGAGACCCAGTACTTC.